This T cell receptor (beta chain) was captured in a study of cytomegalovirus exposure and HLA in healthy donors. Overall study: From donors who were HLA-typed, an early data release held about 85 million unique TCRs. Findings and limits, study-wide: TCR beta V segments were, for the most part, productive about 87% or about 30% of the time in an earlier analysis. In a later analysis, productive TCRs from donors in an Asian-associated ancestry cluster reportedly carried fewer N-insertions than the cohort mean.

With regard to this clone: Its matching antigen is unknown.

This CDR3 is built from 13 residues. V was clipped by 0 bases and J by 7 bases, with 7 bases between them. Looked up from germline, CDR1 is SGHDN and CDR2 is FVKESK. PCR primers comprised 60 Vbeta and 13 Jbeta primers. Assay used: immunoSEQ multiplex PCR; TCRdb lists only in-frame clones, some missing. The profile covers some 150,000 clones, with approximately 82% appearing a single time and less than 2% taken by the ten largest. This TCR came from a man aged 35-49 years in good health and CMV-seronegative. This rearrangement joins TRBV14 to TRBJ1-5; D perhaps matches TRBD1 (6 bases). Sequences were obtained from PBMCs. This chain's CDR3 is CASSQDRGQPQHF. The CDR3 DNA sequence: TGTGCCAGCAGCCAAGACAGGGGACAGCCCCAGCATTTT.